One and the same sample provided the 19 T cell receptor beta chains below, sequenced in a study of kidney transplant recipient with SARS-CoV-2 infection (TCRdb year 2021). Reads for this sample came from an Illumina MiSeq. TCRdb passed the public sequencing reads through fastp at Q25 and MiXCR, retaining productive beta sequences. Entries are consolidated by CDR3 protein sequence, retaining the most common genes and DNA. The sample contains roughly 250,000 distinct CDR3 sequences, 29% of them found a single time. The ten largest account for less than 8.5% of the sample. The sample's time point, from its label and the paper: pre-pandemic baseline sample and day 111 after first positive SARS-CoV-2 test. Sample: a blood sample, taken at baseline and between days 110 and 120 from a kidney transplant recipient. The receptor set was obtained from a male patient between 25 and 39 years old who had COVID-19 and was a kidney transplant recipient. Some T cells present after a transplant may be cells of the graft donor.

This clonotype appeared a single time. Possible read error: a much larger clone is one base away. This sequence joins TRBV19 and TRBJ1-2, with a tentative D call TRBD1 (6 bases). The CDR3 length is 17 residues. Germline assignment: CDR1 LNHDA and CDR2 SQIVND (reference sequence). The CDR3 region has the DNA TGTGCCAGTAGTGGGGGGGCGACAAATCGAAAGACCTATGGCTGCACCTTC. Translation gives CASSGGATNRKTYGCTF.

Remarks on this clonotype: A much larger clone lies a single base off, so this may be a read error. The chain combines TRBV13 with TRBJ2-2; 7 bases line up with TRBD1. The CDR3 extends over 13 amino acids. In germline, CDR1 is PRHDT, CDR2 FYEKMQ (reference sequence). DNA for the CDR3: TGTACCAGCAGCAATACAGGGGCCGGGGAGCTGTTTTTT. Residues: CTSSNTGAGELFF.

This clonotype has a count of ten or more. A junction boundary mismatches the germline segment, possibly from a read error. The CDR3 bases are TGTGCCAGCAGGCAACAAATCACAGGGGTTTCCTCCAATGAGCAGTTCTTC. Protein: CASRQQITGVSSNEQFF. The chain recombines TRBV6-6 with TRBJ2-1, with TRBD1 identical over 7 bases. The germline V gene encodes CDR1 MNHNY and CDR2 SVGAGI (reference sequence). CDR3 length: 17 amino acids.

The genes are TRBV7-3 and TRBJ2-5; 7 bases agree with TRBD2. The CDR3 totals 15 residues. Germline CDR1 is SGHTA and CDR2 is FQGTGA. After removal of 2 bases from V and 5 bases from J, the junction contained 8 bases not matched to a gene. CDR3 sequence: CASSLGAGAGETQYF. The DNA of the CDR3 is TGTGCCAGCAGCTTAGGGGCGGGAGCGGGGGAGACCCAGTACTTC.

This clonotype showed up many times. The chain carries TRBV23-1 and TRBJ1-2; D uncertain. TRBV23-1 is an ORF, with its function uncertain. CDR3 size: 17 residues. Trimming took 5 bases from V and 4 from J, leaving 23 bases between them. CDR3 bases: TGCGCCAGCAGTGGTACTGCGCTACGCAGAAAGACCTATGGCTACACCTTC. Protein product: CASSGTALRRKTYGYTF.

In its sample, this clonotype was seen many times. This rearrangement joins TRBV3-1 to TRBJ1-2, with D hard to call. This CDR3 comprises 17 residues. Germline V gene sequence: CDR1 LGHDT, CDR2 YNNKEL (reference sequence). The V end was cut by 5 bases, the J end by 4 bases, with 23 bases between. The CDR3 region has the DNA TGTGCCAGCAGCGTCCCGGCCACCCTTCGAAAGACCTATGGCTACACCTTC. Translation: CASSVPATLRKTYGYTF.

This clonotype was found many times. This chain connects TRBV11-2 to TRBJ1-2, with no clear D. V lost 0 bases and J lost 2, with 4 bases in between. The CDR3 runs 13 residues. Looked up from germline, CDR1 is SGHAT and CDR2 is FQNNGV. CDR3 nucleotides: TGTGCCAGCAGCTTAGATCCAAACTATGGCTACACCTTC. Its protein is CASSLDPNYGYTF.

This clonotype showed up many times. The chain is built from TRBV27 and TRBJ1-5; TRBD1 might be the D (5 bases). The CDR3 totals 17 residues. Per the germline V gene, CDR1 is MNHEY and CDR2 is SMNVEV (reference sequence). V lost 2 bases and J 0 bases, leaving 14 bases between the germline ends. CDR3 sequence (DNA): TGTGCCAGCAGTTTAAATGGGGGAGCGGGTAGCAATCAGCCCCAGCATTTT. Translating it yields CASSLNGGAGSNQPQHF.

About this clonotype: This clone may be a read error of a much larger clone one base away. The chain has TRBV20-1 and TRBJ1-2; D is undetermined. V lost 5 bases and J 7 bases, leaving 26 bases between the germline ends. CDR1 and CDR2 (germline): DFQATT, SNEGSKA (reference sequence). There are 16 residues in the CDR3. The CDR3 sequence is CSASLRLFRKTCGYTF. The DNA of the CDR3 is TGCAGTGCTTCCCTGAGGCTGTTTCGAAAGACCTGTGGCTACACCTTC.

Concerning this clonotype: A much bigger clone sits one base away, suggesting this may be a read error. CDR3 coding DNA: TGTGCCAGCAGCCCTCGCCGGCGCGGACCTATATACAATGAGCAGTTCTTC. This encodes CASSPRRRGPIYNEQFF. This rearrangement joins TRBV13 to TRBJ2-5; the D is unclear. Judging by the DNA end, TRBJ2-1 fits better; the J call may be wrong. Germline CDR1 and CDR2: PRHDT and FYEKMQ (reference sequence). There are 17 residues in the CDR3.

Notes on this clonotype: A read error may explain this, as a much larger clone is one base away. The chain has TRBV24-1 and TRBJ1-2; no clear D. Germline V gives CDR1 KGHDR, CDR2 SFDVKD. This CDR3 region has 17 residues. CDR3 DNA: TGTGCCACCAGTGTTCGAGGTAGTACCAGAAAGACCTATGGCCACACCTTC. The encoded protein is CATSVRGSTRKTYGHTF.

The table lists this clonotype with many counts. The chain employs TRBV11-1 and TRBJ1-2; D gene unclear. Between the trimmed V and J ends, which lost 4 bases and 4 bases, there was a span of 22 bases. The CDR3 covers 17 residues. CDR1 SGHAT and CDR2 FQDESV come from the germline V gene (reference sequence). The CDR3: CASSSVDKAGKTYGYTF. The CDR3 DNA is TGTGCCAGCAGCTCGGTGGATAAGGCTGGAAAGACCTATGGCTACACCTTC. The complete variable domain, with remaining parts taken from reference TRBV11-1 and TRBJ1-2, reads EAEVAQSPRYKITEKSQAVAFWCDPISGHATLYWYRQILGQGPELLVQFQDESVVDDSQLPKDRFSAERLKGVDSTLKIQPAELGDSAMYLCASSSVDKAGKTYGYTFGSGTRLTVV.

Remarks on this clonotype: This sequence may be a read error, since a much larger clone differs from it by one base. V usage is TRBV29-1 and J usage is TRBJ2-7, with TRBD1 matching over 8 bases. V lost 1 base and J lost 8; bases outside the gene matches: 10. Germline-derived CDR1 and CDR2 are SQVTM and ANQGSEA. The CDR3 consists of 14 residues. CDR3 sequence reads: CSVEGGQGAGKQYF. The CDR3 coding sequence is TGCAGCGTTGAAGGGGGTCAGGGGGCTGGCAAGCAGTACTTC.

Worth noting for this clonotype: The junction differs from germline at one of its ends, possibly a read error. The rearrangement links TRBV7-6 to TRBJ2-1; D gene unclear. Germline V gene sequence: CDR1 SGHVS, CDR2 FNYEAQ. The CDR3 sequence is 16 residues long. The CDR3 protein is CASSLRLTDSYNGQFF. The CDR3 DNA is TGTGCTAGCAGCTTAAGGTTGACTGACTCCTACAATGGGCAGTTCTTC.

This clonotype was detected ten times or more. This chain connects TRBV27 to TRBJ2-7; the D gene is possibly TRBD2 (5 bases). V was trimmed by 2 bases and J by 5 bases, leaving 13 bases between them. Per germline, CDR1 MNHEY and CDR2 SMNVEV (reference sequence). The CDR3 is made up of 14 amino acids. CDR3 DNA: TGTGCCAGCAGTTTAGGGCTAGCCGCCCACGAGCAGTACTTC. It translates to CASSLGLAAHEQYF.

The sample holds many counts of this clonotype. Its ends do not fully match the called genes, so a read error is possible. V is TRBV7-7 and J is TRBJ1-1, with 8 bases matching TRBD1. Per the germline V gene, CDR1 is SSHAT and CDR2 is FNYEAQ (reference sequence). The CDR3 consists of 18 residues. CDR3 residues: CASSLDSPRDRLNTEAFF. CDR3 coding DNA: TGTGCTAGCAGCTTAGATTCCCCCAGGGACAGGCTGAACACTGAAGCTTTCTTT.

This clonotype was seen ten or more times. This chain links TRBV9 with TRBJ2-7; D not certain. V was trimmed by 4 bases and J by 5 bases, leaving 16 bases between them. The CDR3 runs to 14 residues. The V gene's germline CDR1 is SGDLS and CDR2 YYNGEE. The CDR3 DNA follows: TGTGCCAGCAGCCCGAGCGTATCCCCCGACGAGCAGTACTTC. Amino acid sequence: CASSPSVSPDEQYF.

The V call is TRBV7-3, the J call TRBJ2-2, with 11 bases that match TRBD1. The CDR3 runs to 15 residues. The V gene's germline CDR1 is SGHTA and CDR2 FQGTGA. The trim removed 5 bases at V and 7 bases at J, leaving 6 bases unmatched. The CDR3 nucleotides are TGTGCCAGCAGCGAGGGACAGGGGGGAATCGGGGAGCTGTTTTTT. It translates to CASSEGQGGIGELFF.

The J gene is TRBJ2-5, the V gene TRBV7-9, with 7 bases lining up with TRBD2. The germline V gene encodes CDR1 SEHNR and CDR2 FQNEAQ (reference sequence). The CDR3 sequence is 13 residues long. V gave up 5 bases and J gave up 5 bases; unmatched junction bases: 5. The CDR3 sequence: CASSPSAGETQYF. CDR3 nucleotide sequence: TGTGCCAGCAGCCCTTCAGCGGGGGAGACCCAGTACTTC. Full variable domain (rest looked up from reference TRBV7-9 and TRBJ2-5): DTGVSQNPRHKITKRGQNVTFRCDPISEHNRLYWYRQTLGQGPEFLTYFQNEAQLEKSRLLSDRFSAERPKGSFSTLEIQRTEQGDSAMYLCASSPSAGETQYFGPGTRLLVL.